This T cell receptor (beta chain) appears in the sequencing data of a study of molecular identifiers for immune sequencing clone quantification. A single record per CDR3 protein comes from TCRdb applying MiXCR to the PCR reads. The sample lists 8,500 to 11,000 distinct CDR3 sequences; approximately 20% were seen once. Naive CD8 libraries were made from 20,000 to 1,000,000 sorted cells, and they used 10%, 30% or 50% RNA. The CD8+CD4-CCR7+CD45RA+ phenotype defined the sorted naive CD8 T cells. Trimming took 2 bases from V and 7 from J, leaving 21 bases between them. The V gene's germline CDR1 is MDHEN and CDR2 SYDVKM. The CDR3 has 17 residues. The sample holds many counts of this clonotype.

The sequenced sample was naive CD8+ T cells from blood, with Jurkat cell RNA spiked in. Subset given: FACS-sorted CD8+CD4-CCR7+CD45RA+ naive T cells. This rearrangement joins TRBV28 to TRBJ1-5, with a tentative D call TRBD1 (5 bases). The source is a human donor in good health. Some libraries in this study had Jurkat cell RNA spiked in. The CDR3 region has the DNA TGTGCCAGCAGTTTACCGCAGGGACGTGAAGCCAACCAGCCCCAGCATTTT. This codes for CASSLPQGREANQPQHF. The full variable domain, in which reference TRBV28 and TRBJ1-5 provide the parts outside the CDR3, is DVKVTQSSRYLVKRTGEKVFLECVQDMDHENMFWYRQDPGLGLRLIYFSYDVKMKEKGDIPEGYSVSREKKERFSLILESASTNQTSMYLCASSLPQGREANQPQHFGDGTRLSIL.